This entry lists 9 T cell receptor beta chains sequenced from one sample in a study of vaccination effects on CD4 cells after COVID-19. Assay used: immunoSEQ multiplex PCR; TCRdb lists only in-frame clones, some missing. The repertoire holds approximately 28,000 clones, with roughly 80% as singletons. Antigens for these TCRs are unknown. Antigen-specific CD4+ T cells expanded by the ViraFEST assay with viral peptide pools were then sequenced. The authors isolated CD4+ T cells after roughly 10 days of culture. The vaccine given was either BNT162b2 or mRNA-1273, in two doses. The sequencing used CD4+ T cells from PBMCs cultured with SARS-CoV-2 spike peptides, collected after COVID-19 vaccination. These receptors originate from a human donor who received a COVID-19 vaccine. Some clones in this sample may be carry-over from other donors' samples.

The chain uses TRBV9 and TRBJ2-5; D tentatively reads TRBD1 or TRBD2 (5 bases each). Trimming shortened V by 3 bases and J by 3 bases, and 12 bases separated the two germline ends. The germline gives CDR1 SGDLS, CDR2 YYNGEE. The CDR3 contains 14 residues. CDR3 loop: CASSAYGAEETQYF. CDR3 coding DNA: TGTGCCAGCAGCGCATACGGGGCCGAAGAGACCCAGTACTTC.

The chain uses TRBV5-1 and TRBJ2-3; the match to TRBD2 covers 16 bases. Trimming cost V 4 bases and J 5 bases; bases outside gene matches: 7. CDR1 and CDR2 from the germline V gene are SGHRS and YFSETQ. This CDR3 has 17 amino acids. The CDR3 spells CASSPGTSGGAVDTQYF. DNA of the CDR3: TGCGCCAGCAGCCCCGGGACTAGCGGGGGGGCCGTAGATACGCAGTATTTT.

The genes are TRBV2 and TRBJ1-3; 11 bases agree with TRBD1. V lost 4 bases and J lost 8; bases outside the gene matches: 4. This CDR3 has 14 residues. The germline V gene encodes CDR1 SNHLY and CDR2 FYNNEI. DNA for the CDR3: TGTGCCAGCAGTGTGGGACAGGGGGGTCACACCATATATTTT. Translated: CASSVGQGGHTIYF.

The chain is built from TRBV3-1 (or the pseudogene TRBV3-2) and TRBJ1-2, with D maybe TRBD1 (5 bases). V dropped 1 base and J dropped 4 bases, with 16 bases sitting between them. Germline CDR1 and CDR2: LGHDT and YNNKEL (reference sequence). This CDR3 comprises 16 residues. CDR3 residues: CASSQVGTSGGYGYTF. The CDR3 DNA reads as TGTGCCAGCAGCCAAGTCGGCACATCGGGGGGCTATGGCTACACCTTC.

The chain has TRBV6-5 and TRBJ1-3; D is possibly TRBD1 (6 bases). The V gene lost 6 bases and the J gene lost 2 bases, with 11 bases spanning the gap. Per the germline V gene, CDR1 is MNHEY and CDR2 is SVGAGI. This CDR3 comprises 14 residues. The CDR3 coding sequence is TGTGCCAGCAGATTAGGGGGAACTGGAAACACCATATATTTT. As protein: CASRLGGTGNTIYF.

This chain connects TRBV15 to TRBJ2-2; D is undetermined. Trimming took off 1 base at V and 1 base at J, with 4 bases between the two ends. CDR1 and CDR2 (germline): LNHNV, YYDKDF (reference sequence). The CDR3 is 14 amino acids. CDR3 in amino acids: CATSRAGNTGELFF. The CDR3 DNA follows: TGTGCCACCAGCAGAGCTGGGAACACCGGGGAGCTGTTTTTT.

This clone was seen only a few times. The J gene is TRBJ1-4, the V gene TRBV27, with D maybe TRBD1 (5 bases). V shed 7 bases and J shed 8 bases, with 17 bases lying between them. Germline V gene lookup returns CDR1 MNHEY and CDR2 SMNVEV (reference sequence). This CDR3 has 14 amino acids. CDR3 bases: TGTGCCAGCACCACAGGAGGGGTGAGAGAAAAACTGTTTTTT. Its protein product is CASTTGGVREKLFF.

This chain uses TRBV29-1 with TRBJ2-5; possibly TRBD1 for D (7 bases). The V gene's germline CDR1 is SQVTM and CDR2 ANQGSEA. CDR3 size: 14 residues. Trimming took 6 bases from V and 5 from J, leaving 19 bases between them. This chain's CDR3 is CSVADRTGGETQYF. The DNA of the CDR3 is TGCAGCGTGGCGGACCGGACAGGAGGGGAGACCCAGTACTTC.

This chain connects TRBV11-3 to TRBJ2-5; perhaps TRBD1 as D (5 bases). Between the trimmed V and J ends, which lost 5 bases and 7 bases, there was a span of 14 bases. CDR1 and CDR2 (germline): SGHNT, YENEEA. The CDR3 loop spans 13 amino acids. CDR3 sequence reads: CASSKVAGSTQYF. The CDR3 DNA is TGTGCCAGCAGCAAAGTGGCAGGGTCGACCCAGTACTTC. The entire variable domain, with the rest obtained from reference TRBV11-3 and TRBJ2-5, is as follows: EAGVVQSPRYKIIEKKQPVAFWCNPISGHNTLYWYLQNLGQGPELLIRYENEEAVDDSQLPKDRFSAERLKGVDSTLKIQPAELGDSAVYLCASSKVAGSTQYFGPGTRLLVL.